The 18 T cell receptor beta chains below all came from one sample that was sequenced in a study of T cell repertoires in cytomegalovirus infection. TCRdb re-derived calls from the reads in MiXCR, one entry per CDR3 protein. The sample consists of approximately 500,000 distinct CDR3 sequences, approximately 17% of them appearing once. Sequencing was carried out using CD8+ T cells from PBMCs. The receptor source for this set is a human donor in good health (CMV status not recorded). Some clones in this sample may be carry-over from other donors' samples.

This clonotype has only a few counts. This rearrangement joins TRBV19 to TRBJ2-7, with 7 bases fitting TRBD1. The CDR3 runs to 17 residues. Trimming removed 5 bases from V and 3 bases from J; junction bases left unmatched: 16. In germline, CDR1 is LNHDA, CDR2 SQIVND (reference sequence). The CDR3 nucleotides are TGTGCCAGTAGTGCGACAGGGAGCTTGAACCTTGGCTACGAGCAGTACTTC. Protein product: CASSATGSLNLGYEQYF.

This clonotype was found a few times. The chain has TRBV9 and TRBJ1-2; 7 bases match TRBD1. The CDR3 loop spans 12 amino acids. Trimming at V came to 6 bases and at J to 6 bases, leaving 5 bases not matched to a gene. Germline loops: CDR1 SGDLS, CDR2 YYNGEE. The CDR3 nucleotides are TGTGCCAGCAACGACAGGGTTAATGGCTACACCTTC. Amino acid sequence: CASNDRVNGYTF.

The genes are TRBV4-1 and TRBJ2-1, with TRBD2 identical over 10 bases. The V segment lost 4 bases and the J segment 0 bases; nucleotides outside the gene matches: 3. The CDR3 has 16 amino acids. From germline, CDR1 is MGHRA and CDR2 YSYEKL. CDR3: CASSLSGGPSYNEQFF. For the CDR3, the DNA is TGCGCCAGCAGCCTTAGCGGGGGGCCCTCCTACAATGAGCAGTTCTTC.

The V gene is TRBV28, the J gene TRBJ1-4, with 9 bases aligning to TRBD1. Trimming took 8 bases from V and 4 from J; bases not matched to a gene: 8. The CDR3 is made up of 15 amino acids. In germline, CDR1 is MDHEN, CDR2 SYDVKM. CDR3 region: CASRDRDEGNEKLFF. For the CDR3, the DNA is TGTGCCAGCCGGGACAGGGACGAGGGTAATGAAAAACTGTTTTTT.

In its sample, this clonotype was seen a few times. The genes are TRBV6-1 and TRBJ1-1, with a weak D call TRBD1 (5 bases). The CDR3 is 14 amino acids. Trimming cost V 3 bases and J 7 bases, with 15 bases left between them. The germline gives CDR1 MNHNS, CDR2 SASEGT. CDR3 nucleotide sequence: TGTGCCAGCAGTGACGGAGGGGCTCGTGTTGAAGCTTTCTTT. Amino acid sequence: CASSDGGARVEAFF.

This clonotype was counted ten times or more. The chain carries TRBV7-7 and TRBJ2-1; no clear D. The CDR3 spans 16 residues. The V end lost 2 bases, the J end lost 0 bases, and 11 bases lay between the germline ends. Germline CDR1 SSHAT, CDR2 FNYEAQ (reference sequence). CDR3 DNA sequence: TGTGCCAGCAGCTTATCGGAAGGTAGCTCCTACAATGAGCAGTTCTTC. This codes for CASSLSEGSSYNEQFF.

The chain uses TRBV9 and TRBJ2-7; TRBD2 is a possible D gene (6 bases). The CDR3 spans 16 residues. Per germline, CDR1 SGDLS and CDR2 YYNGEE. V was shortened by 4 bases and J by 2 bases, with 19 bases between the two germline ends. CDR3 DNA: TGTGCCAGCAGCCCGGGACTTCGGAACCCAACCTACGAGCAGTACTTC. Translating gives CASSPGLRNPTYEQYF.

V and J are TRBV4-1 and TRBJ1-6, with D possibly matching TRBD1 (5 bases). CDR3 size: 15 residues. The V gene's germline CDR1 is MGHRA and CDR2 YSYEKL. V was trimmed by 1 base and J by 9 bases, leaving 13 bases between them. This CDR3 reads CASSQGQTSVSPLHF. CDR3 DNA: TGCGCCAGCAGCCAAGGACAGACTTCCGTTTCACCCCTCCACTTT.

The table lists this clonotype with many counts. The chain combines TRBV4-1 with TRBJ2-5; D perhaps matches TRBD1 (6 bases). The germline CDR1 and CDR2 sequences are MGHRA and YSYEKL. The CDR3 runs 15 residues. V was clipped by 0 bases and J by 5 bases, with 13 bases between them. In nucleotides, the CDR3 is TGCGCCAGCAGCCAAGATCAGGGGCGGCGGGAGACCCAGTACTTC. Protein product: CASSQDQGRRETQYF.

This clonotype was seen only a few times. The chain combines TRBV15 with TRBJ2-5; no clear D gene. The germline V and J ends were trimmed by 0 bases and 2 bases, with 7 bases remaining between them. The CDR3 has 14 residues. Per germline, CDR1 LNHNV and CDR2 YYDKDF (reference sequence). The CDR3 is CATSRDAEQETQYF. The CDR3 DNA sequence: TGTGCCACCAGCAGAGACGCTGAACAAGAGACCCAGTACTTC.

This clonotype was recorded a few times. This chain joins TRBV27 and TRBJ2-2, with D possibly matching TRBD1 (6 bases). V was shortened by 7 bases and J by 0 bases, with 15 bases between the two germline ends. There are 16 residues in the CDR3. The germline V gene encodes CDR1 MNHEY and CDR2 SMNVEV (reference sequence). The CDR3 sequence: CASTRGTRTNTGELFF. CDR3 bases: TGTGCCAGCACAAGGGGGACAAGGACGAACACCGGGGAGCTGTTTTTT.

There are many counts of this clonotype. The V call is TRBV10-3, the J call TRBJ1-5; no clear D. Germline CDR1 and CDR2: ENHRY and SYGVKD. CDR3 length: 16 residues. Trimming left V 2 bases short and J 1 base short, with 12 bases between. The CDR3 sequence: CAISEDLGDSNQPQHF. CDR3 coding DNA: TGTGCCATCAGTGAGGATTTGGGCGACAGCAATCAGCCCCAGCATTTT.

This clonotype was recorded at least ten times. This chain joins TRBV7-6 and TRBJ2-5; 14 bases map to TRBD2. CDR3 length equals 18 residues. Germline CDR1 and CDR2: SGHVS and FNYEAQ. The V gene end was trimmed by 3 bases and the J gene end by 1 base; junction bases not matched to a gene: 7. As DNA, the CDR3 is TGTGCCAGCAGCTTCAGACTAGCGGGGGGGACTATCCAAGAGACCCAGTACTTC. Protein: CASSFRLAGGTIQETQYF.

This clonotype was recorded at least ten times. The chain links TRBV7-6 to TRBJ2-3; 8 nucleotides line up with TRBD1. The CDR3 runs 17 residues. The germline gives CDR1 SGHVS, CDR2 FNYEAQ. Trimming cost V 5 bases and J 1 base; bases outside gene matches: 11. This CDR3 reads CASSPSGNRGGTDTQYF. The CDR3 nucleotides are TGTGCCAGCAGCCCCTCGGGGAACAGGGGGGGCACAGATACGCAGTATTTT.

The chain is built from TRBV29-1 and TRBJ1-2; 9 positions agree with TRBD1. Germline trimming cut 0 bases from V and 2 bases from J; bases unmatched to any gene: 7. The CDR3 length is 16 residues. CDR1 and CDR2 (germline): SQVTM, ANQGSEA. Here the CDR3 DNA reads TGCAGCGTTGAAGATTATGGCGGACAGGGGAACTATGGCTACACCTTC. This codes for CSVEDYGGQGNYGYTF. The complete variable domain, with remaining parts taken from reference TRBV29-1 and TRBJ1-2, reads SAVISQKPSRDICQRGTSLTIQCQVDSQVTMMFWYRQQPGQSLTLIATANQGSEATYESGFVIDKFPISRPNLTFSTLTVSNMSPEDSSIYLCSVEDYGGQGNYGYTFGSGTRLTVV.

This clonotype was detected many times. This chain uses TRBV7-9 with TRBJ1-2, with a tentative D call TRBD1 (6 bases). Germline assignment: CDR1 SEHNR and CDR2 FQNEAQ (reference sequence). The CDR3 is 14 amino acids. The V end was cut by 4 bases, the J end by 4 bases, with 13 bases between. CDR3 loop: CASSSPGVGYGYTF. CDR3 coding DNA: TGTGCCAGCAGCTCCCCAGGGGTCGGCTATGGCTACACCTTC.

This clonotype was counted between two and nine times. This chain links TRBV15 with TRBJ2-7, with D uncertain. This CDR3 spans 16 amino acids. Germline CDR1 LNHNV, CDR2 YYDKDF (reference sequence). The ends were cut back, 4 bases at V and 1 base at J, with 17 bases in the middle. The CDR3 nucleotides are TGTGCCACCAGCATAACCATGACGGTACGATCCTACGAGCAGTACTTC. Encoded protein: CATSITMTVRSYEQYF.

The rearrangement joins TRBV6-1 to TRBJ1-6; 7 bases are a match to TRBD1. The V segment lost 5 bases and the J segment 6 bases; nucleotides outside the gene matches: 7. The CDR3 runs 15 residues. Germline values: CDR1 MNHNS, CDR2 SASEGT. DNA of the CDR3: TGTGCCAGCAGTCACATTACAGGGGTTAATTCACCCCTCCACTTT. Translating gives CASSHITGVNSPLHF.